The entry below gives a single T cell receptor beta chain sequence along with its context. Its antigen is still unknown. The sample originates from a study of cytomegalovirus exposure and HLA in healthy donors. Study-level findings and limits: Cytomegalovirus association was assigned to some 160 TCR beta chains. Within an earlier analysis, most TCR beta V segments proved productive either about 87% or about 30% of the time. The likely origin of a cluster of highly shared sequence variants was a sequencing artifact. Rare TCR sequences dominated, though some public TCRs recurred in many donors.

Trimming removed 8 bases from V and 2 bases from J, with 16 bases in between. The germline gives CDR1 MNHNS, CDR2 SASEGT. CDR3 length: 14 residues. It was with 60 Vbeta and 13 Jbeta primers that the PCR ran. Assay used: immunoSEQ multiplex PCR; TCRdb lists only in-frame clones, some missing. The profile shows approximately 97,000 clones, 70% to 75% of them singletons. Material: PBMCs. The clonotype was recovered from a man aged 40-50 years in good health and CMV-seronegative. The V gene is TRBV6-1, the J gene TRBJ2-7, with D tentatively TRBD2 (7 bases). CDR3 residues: CASRKGGDAYEQYF. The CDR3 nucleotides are TGTGCCAGCCGAAAAGGGGGGGACGCCTACGAGCAGTACTTC.